Shown below are 22 T cell receptor delta chains from a single sample sequenced in a study of DNA immune sequencing with unique molecular identifiers. All 8 TRDV and 4 TRDJ genes were targeted in 32-plex amplification of genomic DNA. A 12-nucleotide UMI was added during roughly 3 barcoding PCR cycles before adapter PCR. TCRdb fed the multiplex PCR reads into CATT to redo clone calling. The sample lists approximately 2,000 delta-chain clones; around 15% were seen once. The sample comprised gamma-delta T cells enriched from blood buffy coat, or unenriched PBMCs (not recorded which). The receptors were sampled from a human donor in good health.

In this sample, this clone is large. Other nucleotide sequences from this sample produce the same CDR3. The chain employs TRDV2 and TRDJ1; TRDD3 matches at 11 bases. The V segment lost 3 bases and the J segment 4 bases; nucleotides outside the gene matches: 6. The germline CDR1 and CDR2 sequences are GEAIGNYY and EKD. The length of the CDR3 is 15 residues. The CDR3 DNA follows: TGTGCCTGTGACCTACTGGGGGATAGGGGCGATAAACTCATCTTT. Encoded protein: CACDLLGDRGDKLIF.

This clone came up a few times. The protein TCRdb gives is from a much larger clone and does not agree with this DNA's translation at residue 5, likely a read error; the protein shown here comes from the DNA. The chain is built from TRDV2 and TRDJ1; 9 nucleotides align to TRDD3. The V gene end was trimmed by 2 bases and the J gene end by 0 bases; junction bases not matched to a gene: 9. In germline, CDR1 is GEAIGNYY, CDR2 EKD. This CDR3 spans 17 amino acids. The CDR3 sequence is CACDSLGDGKYTDKLIF. For the CDR3, the DNA is TGTGCCTGTGACAGTCTGGGGGATGGAAAGTACACCGATAAACTCATCTTT.

This clone is judged medium-sized. The chain couples TRDV2 to TRDJ1, with 12 bases matching TRDD3. The germline V gene encodes CDR1 GEAIGNYY and CDR2 EKD. This CDR3 comprises 21 residues. J was trimmed by 10 bases and V by 0 bases; bases with no gene match: 26. The CDR3 loop reads CACDTVVLPTCSYWGIHRLIF. CDR3 DNA: TGTGCCTGTGACACCGTTGTCCTTCCTACGTGTTCGTACTGGGGGATACACAGACTCATCTTT.

In this sample, this clone turned up a few times. TCRdb pairs this DNA with a much larger clone's protein that differs at residue 9, likely a read error; the protein shown was translated from the DNA. The rearrangement joins TRDV2 to TRDJ1, with TRDD3 identical over 7 bases. The CDR3 is 17 amino acids. Germline V CDR1 and CDR2: GEAIGNYY, EKD. The V gene end was trimmed by 0 bases and the J gene end by 2 bases; junction bases not matched to a gene: 11. The CDR3 protein is CACDTVGGNAGTDKLIF. The CDR3 nucleotides read TGTGCCTGTGACACCGTTGGGGGAAACGCTGGGACCGATAAACTCATCTTT.

As to this clone: This likely stems from a read error, as it lies one base from a far larger clone. Other DNA variants within this sample encode the same CDR3. The chain couples TRDV1 to TRDJ1, with TRDD3 matching over 12 bases. TCRdb lists no J gene, so it was determined here by aligning the DNA to germline. The CDR3 is 24 amino acids. Germline V gene sequence: CDR1 TSWWSYY, CDR2 QGS. The ends lost 4 bases at V and 2 bases at J; junction bases unmatched: 29. The CDR3 sequence: CALGGYLSSFTRTWGIRRTDKLIF. The DNA of the CDR3 is TGTGCTCTTGGGGGCTATCTTTCTTCCTTTACGCGTACCTGGGGGATACGGAGGACCGATAAACTCATCTTT.

Regarding this clone: A far larger clone differs by one base, so this is likely a read error. The chain joins TRDV1 to TRDJ4; D perhaps matches TRDD2 (6 bases). No J gene was available from TCRdb, and it was assigned here by a germline match of the DNA. CDR1 is TSWWSYY, CDR2 QGS, per germline. This CDR3 has 22 residues. Trimming shortened V by 4 bases and J by 4 bases, and 40 bases separated the two germline ends. The CDR3 bases are TGTGCTCTTGGGGCCCGATGGAAGGCTCCTACATTGACACTAACGAGATATATACCCCTGATCTTT. Translated, it gives CALGARWKAPTLTLTRYIPLIF.

With respect to this clone: This likely reflects a read error, since a far larger clone is one base away. The sample contains more than one DNA sequence encoding this CDR3. The gene calls are TRDV2 and TRDJ1; D ambiguous. The V end lost 0 bases, the J end lost 0 bases, and 22 bases lay between the germline ends. The CDR3 length is 19 residues. Germline CDR1 GEAIGNYY, CDR2 EKD. CDR3 region: CACDTVGDYKRNYTDKLIF. The CDR3 region has the DNA TGTGCCTGTGACACCGTGGGCGATTATAAAAGGAACTACACCGATAAACTCATCTTT.

This clone was seen only a few times. TCRdb records a much larger clone's protein for this DNA, with a difference at residue 13 that likely arises from a read error; the protein given is the translation of the DNA. The CDR3, as DNA: TGTGCCTGTGACACAATAGCTTCCTACGCGGGTCTCAATAAACTCATCTTT. Amino acids: CACDTIASYAGLNKLIF. The J gene is TRDJ1, the V gene TRDV2, with 8 bases identical to TRDD2. Trimming at V came to 1 base and at J to 6 bases, leaving 15 bases not matched to a gene. The CDR3 runs 17 residues. Germline V gene sequence: CDR1 GEAIGNYY, CDR2 EKD.

This clone rates as medium-sized. This chain connects TRAV38-2/DV8 to TRDJ1; a possible D gene is TRDD2 (9 bases). The CDR3 runs to 17 residues. Trimming removed 7 bases at V and 0 bases at J, with 22 bases between. Germline CDR1 is TSESDYY and CDR2 is QEAYKQQN. The CDR3 is CAYGAFLLGAYTDKLIF. The CDR3 region has the DNA TGTGCTTATGGGGCCTTCCTACTGGGGGCCTACACCGATAAACTCATCTTT.

The sample holds a few counts of this clone. The TCRdb protein, from a much larger clone, departs from this DNA's translation at residue 6, likely by read error; the protein shown derives from the DNA. V usage is TRDV2 and J usage is TRDJ1, with 13 bases lining up with TRDD3. The J segment lost 0 bases and the V segment lost 0 bases, leaving 12 bases of the junction unmatched. This CDR3 comprises 20 residues. CDR1 GEAIGNYY and CDR2 EKD come from the germline V gene. The CDR3 region has the DNA TGTGCCTGTGACACCATCGCTACTGGGGGATACGGAGGGTACACCGATAAACTCATCTTT. It yields the protein CACDTIATGGYGGYTDKLIF.

A note on this clone: TCRdb's protein, taken from a much larger clone, differs from this DNA's translation at residue 3, likely owing to a read error; the protein displayed comes from the DNA. The chain employs TRDV2 and TRDJ1; 7 nucleotides match TRDD3. CDR1 and CDR2 (germline): GEAIGNYY, EKD. This CDR3 is built from 15 residues. In DNA form, the CDR3 reads TGTGCCCGTGACCTACTGGGGACAGACACCGATAAACTCATCTTT. Protein product: CARDLLGTDTDKLIF.

By proportion, this clone is medium-sized. V gene TRDV2 combines with J gene TRDJ1; the D gene is possibly TRDD2 (5 bases). Trimming took off 4 bases at V and 5 bases at J, with 16 bases between the two ends. The CDR3 consists of 14 residues. Germline values: CDR1 GEAIGNYY, CDR2 EKD. CDR3 residues: CACDPSYVRDKLIF. The DNA of the CDR3 is TGTGCCTGTGATCCCTCCTATGTACGAGATAAACTCATCTTT.

This clone was recorded a few times. The TCRdb protein, from a much larger clone, departs from this DNA's translation at residue 7, likely by read error; the protein shown derives from the DNA. This chain's CDR3 is CACDLLEDTLLTTDKLIF. CDR3 nucleotides: TGTGCCTGTGACCTTCTGGAGGATACGCTTCTTACCACCGATAAACTCATCTTT. This chain joins TRDV2 and TRDJ1; TRDD3 agrees at 7 bases. CDR1 and CDR2 from the germline V gene are GEAIGNYY and EKD. The length of the CDR3 is 18 residues. J was trimmed by 1 base and V by 3 bases; bases with no gene match: 16.

This clone was observed a handful of times. The chain couples TRDV2 to TRDJ1; 7 bases match TRDD3. The trim removed 3 bases at V and 0 bases at J, leaving 24 bases unmatched. The CDR3 runs to 21 residues. The germline V gene has CDR1 GEAIGNYY and CDR2 EKD. CDR3 sequence (DNA): TGTGCCTGTGACGCCGCGGGACTGGGGATCCAACAAAGCCGTCACACCGATAAACTCATCTTT. Residues: CACDAAGLGIQQSRHTDKLIF.

This chain links TRDV1 with TRDJ1, with 7 bases lining up with TRDD3. Here the J gene came from matching the DNA to germline, since TCRdb omits it. Trimming at V came to 4 bases and at J to 7 bases, leaving 18 bases not matched to a gene. This CDR3 has 17 residues. CDR1 TSWWSYY and CDR2 QGS come from the germline V gene. The CDR3 here is CALGVPHLLKLGIKLIF. For the CDR3, the DNA is TGTGCTCTTGGGGTCCCCCACCTTCTAAAACTGGGGATTAAACTCATCTTT.

The chain uses TRAV38-2/DV8 and TRDJ1; the match to TRDD3 covers 8 bases. The CDR3 runs 20 residues. Looked up from germline, CDR1 is TSESDYY and CDR2 is QEAYKQQN. The ends lost 5 bases at V and 0 bases at J; junction bases unmatched: 21. CDR3 amino acids: CAYSIPPIDWGLPYTDKLIF. As DNA, the CDR3 is TGTGCTTATAGCATCCCCCCCATCGACTGGGGGCTACCGTACACCGATAAACTCATCTTT.

In this sample, this clone turned up a few times. The protein TCRdb gives is from a much larger clone and does not agree with this DNA's translation at residue 12, likely a read error; the protein shown here comes from the DNA. V and J are TRDV2 and TRDJ3, with D possibly TRDD3 on 5 matching bases. CDR3 length: 17 amino acids. Germline V CDR1 and CDR2: GEAIGNYY, EKD. CDR3 coding DNA: TGTGCCTGTGACACATCGCCCCCCTCCTGGGACAACCGACAGATGTTTTTC. It is translated as CACDTSPPSWDNRQMFF.

Of note for this clone: It may be a read error: a sequence one base away is much more abundant. The identical CDR3 is also encoded by other nucleotide sequences in the sample. No call exists for the J gene, whereas the V gene is TRDV1; the D call TRDD3 from the table was never checked on the DNA. CDR1 and CDR2 from the germline V gene are TSWWSYY and QGS. The CDR3 sequence is 25 residues long. The CDR3 here is CALGELAPFPRTYWGIRVWWDKLIF. The CDR3 nucleotides read TGTGCTCTTGGGGAACTAGCCCCCTTCCCACGGACCTACTGGGGGATACGGGTCTGGTGGGATAAACTCATCTTC.

Regarding this clone: The protein TCRdb gives is from a much larger clone and does not agree with this DNA's translation at residue 3, likely a read error; the protein shown here comes from the DNA. The chain has TRDV2 and TRDJ1; the match to TRDD3 covers 10 bases. CDR3 size: 15 residues. Germline CDR1 and CDR2: GEAIGNYY and EKD. CDR3: CAYDTVSGGYDKLIF. The CDR3 DNA follows: TGTGCCTATGACACCGTTTCTGGGGGATACGATAAACTCATCTTT.

As regards this clone: This DNA's translation and the protein TCRdb lists, from a much larger clone, do not match at residue 6, likely due to a read error; the protein shown is translated from the DNA. The CDR3 here is CACDTTPPSWDTRQMFF. CDR3 coding DNA: TGTGCCTGTGACACAACGCCCCCCTCCTGGGACACCCGACAGATGTTTTTC. V and J are TRDV2 and TRDJ3; no firm D call. The germline V and J ends were trimmed by 1 base and 0 bases, with 9 bases remaining between them. The CDR3 spans 17 residues. CDR1 is GEAIGNYY and CDR2 is EKD in the germline V gene.

A word on this clone: It is likely a read error: a sequence one base away is far more abundant. This CDR3 is also generated by other DNA sequences in the sample. The chain joins TRDV2 to TRDJ3, with a tentative D call TRDD3 (5 bases). Germline loops: CDR1 GEAIGNYY, CDR2 EKD. The CDR3 is 19 amino acids. CDR3: CACDQIKEEPSWDTRQMFF. CDR3 coding DNA: TGTGCCTGTGACCAAATCAAGGAGGAGCCCTCCTGGGACACCCGTCAGATGTTTTTC.

Notes on this clone: The mismatch at residue 13 between this DNA's translation and the TCRdb protein of a much larger clone likely reflects a read error; the protein shown is translated from the DNA. This chain uses TRDV2 with TRDJ1, with 13 positions matching TRDD3. Germline values: CDR1 GEAIGNYY, CDR2 EKD. The V segment lost 0 bases and the J segment 0 bases; nucleotides outside the gene matches: 9. The CDR3 is made up of 19 amino acids. CDR3 sequence: CACDTVPELGDTHTDKLIF. The DNA of the CDR3 is TGTGCCTGTGACACCGTCCCAGAACTGGGGGATACGCACACCGATAAACTCATCTTT.